This T cell receptor (beta chain) was sequenced in a study of shared clonotypes between healthy human individuals. Concerning this clone: The antigen remains undetermined.

The length of the CDR3 is 12 residues. CDR1 is GTSNPN and CDR2 is SVGIG in the germline V gene (reference sequence). The V gene lost 3 bases and the J gene lost 0 bases, with 3 bases spanning the gap. Profiled with immunoSEQ multiplex PCR; TCRdb holds only in-frame clones, not every one. The table includes about 300,000 clones, around 74% detected once. The study's findings and limits: It was the few donors that limited the genetic and exposure-history diversity represented.

The chain joins TRBV30 to TRBJ2-1; D uncertain. The TCR comes from a man aged 25 to 45 in good health. The source material was memory CD4+ T cells sorted from blood. Subset described: CD45RA-negative fraction. The CDR3 coding sequence is TGTGCCTGGAGGGGCTCCTACAATGAGCAGTTCTTC. It codes for CAWRGSYNEQFF.